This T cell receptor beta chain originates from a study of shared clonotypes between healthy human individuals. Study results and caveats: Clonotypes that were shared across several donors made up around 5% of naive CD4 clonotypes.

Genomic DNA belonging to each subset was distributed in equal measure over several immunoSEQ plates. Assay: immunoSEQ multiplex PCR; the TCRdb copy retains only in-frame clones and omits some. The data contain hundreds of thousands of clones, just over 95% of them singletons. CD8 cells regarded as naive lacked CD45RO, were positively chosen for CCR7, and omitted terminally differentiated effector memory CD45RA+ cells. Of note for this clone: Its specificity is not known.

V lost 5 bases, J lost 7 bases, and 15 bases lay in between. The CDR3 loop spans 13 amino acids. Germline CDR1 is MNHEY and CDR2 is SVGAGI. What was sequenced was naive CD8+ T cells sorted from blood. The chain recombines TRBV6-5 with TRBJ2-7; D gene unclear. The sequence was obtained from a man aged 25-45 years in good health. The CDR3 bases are TGTGCCAGCAGTAACGCCTTAGATGGTGAGCAGTACTTC. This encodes CASSNALDGEQYF.